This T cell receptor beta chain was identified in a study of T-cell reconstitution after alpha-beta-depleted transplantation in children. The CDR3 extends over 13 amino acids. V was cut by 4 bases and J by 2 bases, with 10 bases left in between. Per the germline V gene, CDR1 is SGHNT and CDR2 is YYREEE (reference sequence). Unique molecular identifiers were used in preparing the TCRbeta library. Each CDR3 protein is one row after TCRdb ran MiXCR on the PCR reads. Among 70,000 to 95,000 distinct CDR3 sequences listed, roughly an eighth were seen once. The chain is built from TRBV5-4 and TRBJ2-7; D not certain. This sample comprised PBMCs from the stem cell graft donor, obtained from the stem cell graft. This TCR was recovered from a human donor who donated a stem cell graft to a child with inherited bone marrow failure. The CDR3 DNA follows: TGTGCCAGCAGCGAAGGATTCGCCTACGAGCAGTACTTC. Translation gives CASSEGFAYEQYF.